This T cell receptor (beta chain) is from a study of T cells in Graves' hyperthyroidism and ophthalmopathy (dated by TCRdb to between 2018 and 2021). A note on the overall study: Peripheral blood samples were taken at the time of initial diagnosis, prior to any treatment. TCR V-J signatures able to tell the groups apart were searched for in a discovery cohort of 90 to 100 patients, of whom roughly 42 had Graves' ophthalmopathy and under 65 had stable Graves' hyperthyroidism. Whether ophthalmopathy could be predicted prospectively was tested in an independent validation cohort made up of about 20 hyperthyroidism patients plus 17 patients who later progressed to ophthalmopathy. The 95 to 100 discovery patients were randomly divided into training and test sets at a 7:3 ratio. The study also compared thyroid tissue and blood T-cell repertoires from over 5 Graves' hyperthyroidism patients. After sampling, hyperthyroidism patients received methimazole starting at 30 mg daily, and ophthalmopathy patients received high-dose intravenous methylprednisolone. TCR Vbeta CDR3 sequencing of 135 peripheral blood samples (over 40 ophthalmopathy, 75 to 80 hyperthyroidism and approximately 17 progressor patients) is reported in the paper.

Stable Graves' hyperthyroidism was defined as no progression to ophthalmopathy during 18 months of follow-up. The hyperthyroidism patients were between 18 and 65 years old and newly diagnosed, with a disease duration of less than 2 months. Exclusion was applied to patients with uncontrolled infections, other autoimmune diseases, pregnancy or lactation. Diagnoses were established on the basis of clinical symptoms, serum thyroxine and TRAb, thyroid ultrasound, and orbital computed tomography. Ficoll-Paque density gradient centrifugation was used to isolate PBMCs from about 10 ml of fresh peripheral blood. Total RNA was extracted using Trizol reagent, and RNA quality was assessed on an Agilent 2100 Bioanalyzer. This clonotype was observed at least ten times. The antigen this receptor binds is unknown. No much larger clone is present one base from it, and per-base qualities are unavailable. The full study reports these points: Ophthalmopathy was separated from stable hyperthyroidism by a 13 V-J signature model, with approximately 85% sensitivity and roughly 81% specificity obtained in cross-validation and 80%/75% obtained in testing. Most expanded thyroid clonotypes (frequency above 0.001) were also found in blood, which suggests that blood repertoires may mirror thyroid immune responses. No statistical method was used to set the sample size in advance, and investigators knew the group allocation. In validation, progression to ophthalmopathy was predicted by the model with around 71% sensitivity and approximately 78% specificity, a median of approximately 7.1 months before onset.

TCR beta CDR3 regions were amplified from RNA transcripts. A first-round RT-PCR of the TCR CDR3 used the HTBI primer set with the Qiagen OneStep RT-PCR kit. Libraries were constructed in a second round of multiplex PCR, after which size selection and purification were performed. The libraries were sequenced on an Illumina HiSeq2000 using paired-end 100 bp reads. As for the original processing: SOAPnuke was used to process the raw data, removing reads that contained adapters or uncalled bases, had a mean Phred below 15, or lacked an exact match to the constant primer or identifier. High-quality paired reads were merged with COPE v1.2.5, and unique nucleotide sequences were defined as clonotypes. Clonotypes were aligned to IMGT TRBV, TRBD and TRBJ reference segments using MiTCR v1.1. The analysis was restricted to V-J combinations with a frequency above 0.0001, which together covered over 99% of the repertoires. The TCS score was defined as the ratio of F50 (clonal expansion) to E x V (chaos), calculated using BLOSUM62-based TCRdist between CDR3 peptides within each V-J. Welch's t-statistics and random forest reduced fewer than 600 V-J features to about 13, which were used in a naive Bayes classifier (R e1071). Through fastp at Q25 and MiXCR, TCRdb rebuilt clones from the public reads, retaining in-frame beta chains. Entries are consolidated by CDR3 protein sequence, retaining the most common genes and DNA. It is TCRdb's table, rather than the study itself, that gives the V and J calls and clone size. This sample is represented by hundreds of thousands of distinct CDR3 sequences; 15% to 20% of them were singletons. The top ten hold 3.5% to 4% of the sample.

The source of this sequence is a woman aged 30 to 39 with Graves' hyperthyroidism. Sequencing was performed on blood.

The bases read TGTGCCAGCAGCTTATGGTCTCAGCCCCAGCATTTT. Its translation is CASSLWSQPQHF. Recombination connected TRBV7-2 to TRBJ1-5; no D segment can be confidently identified. Trimming costs V 2 bases and J 6 bases, and their ends lie 5 bases apart. Inclusive of the bounding cysteine and phenylalanine, the CDR3 is 12 residues long. Only CDR3 DNA is held: 36 bases, read in frame from base 1. The germline V gene sets CDR1 to SGHTA and CDR2 to FQGNSA.